This T cell receptor beta chain originates from a study of T cell repertoires in ileal Crohn's disease. Study at large: Every patient was operated on for stricturing (about 60%) or penetrating (approximately 40%) complications.

Germline CDR1 GTSNPN, CDR2 SVGIG (reference sequence). The CDR3 is made up of 13 amino acids. V dropped 8 bases and J dropped 3; count of bases not matched to a gene: 6. The method was immunoSEQ multiplex PCR; TCRdb's version includes in-frame clones alone and lacks a portion of them. The table has some 30,000 clones, around 80% seen once. The V call is TRBV30, the J call TRBJ2-7; 11 bases fit TRBD2. The source is an adult with Crohn's disease. The sequenced material came from ileal tissue. The CDR3 DNA follows: TGTGCCGGCAGGACTAGCGGGTTCTACGAGCAGTACTTC. This codes for CAGRTSGFYEQYF.